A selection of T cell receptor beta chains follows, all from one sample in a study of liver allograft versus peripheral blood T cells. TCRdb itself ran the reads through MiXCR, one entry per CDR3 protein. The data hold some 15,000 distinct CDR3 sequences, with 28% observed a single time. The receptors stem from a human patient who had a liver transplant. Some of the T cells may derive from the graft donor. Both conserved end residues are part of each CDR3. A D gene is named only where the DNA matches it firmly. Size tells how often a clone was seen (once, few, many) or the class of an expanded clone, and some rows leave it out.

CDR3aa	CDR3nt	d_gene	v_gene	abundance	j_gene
CASSQDSSGNTIYF	TGTGCCAGCAGCCAGGACAGCTCTGGAAACACCATATATTTT	-	TRBV7-9	-	TRBJ1-3
CASSYSSGGGVNTEAFF	TGTGCCAGCAGTTACTCGTCGGGCGGAGGGGTGAACACTGAAGCTTTCTTT	-	TRBV6-5	medium-sized	TRBJ1-1
CASSLAGGGYNEQIF	TGTGCCAGCAGTTTAGCCGGGGGGGGCTACAATGAGCAGATCTTC	TRBD2	TRBV12-3/TRBV12-4	-	TRBJ2-1
CASSDTDRGGNIQYF	TGTGCCAGCAGTGACACTGACAGGGGAGGAAACATTCAGTACTTC	TRBD1	TRBV6-1	medium-sized	TRBJ2-4
CAWSVGDGGYEQYF	TGTGCCTGGAGTGTTGGGGACGGAGGCTACGAGCAGTACTTC	-	TRBV30	-	TRBJ2-7
CATSGATGRANYGYTF	TGTGCCACCAGTGGTGCCACGGGACGGGCGAACTATGGCTACACCTTC	-	TRBV24-1	medium-sized	TRBJ1-2
CASSPTPTGGWYGYTF	TGTGCCAGCTCACCCACCCCGACAGGGGGCTGGTATGGCTACACCTTC	TRBD1	TRBV18	medium-sized	TRBJ1-2
CSVRQGGHEQFF	TGCAGCGTCCGGCAAGGGGGGCATGAGCAGTTCTTC	-	TRBV29-1	few	TRBJ2-1
CASSTDNSPLHF	TGTGCCAGCAGCACCGACAATTCACCCCTCCACTTT	-	TRBV7-9	-	TRBJ1-6
CASSIGQGYTEAFF	TGTGCCAGTAGTATAGGGCAGGGATACACTGAAGCTTTCTTT	-	TRBV19	many	TRBJ1-1
CSVVTVNTEAFF	TGCAGCGTTGTGACGGTTAACACTGAAGCTTTCTTT	-	TRBV29-1	medium-sized	TRBJ1-1
CSFERSSLSHEQFF	TGCAGTTTCGAGCGTTCCTCCCTAAGCCATGAGCAGTTCTTC	-	TRBV29-1	medium-sized	TRBJ2-1
CASSGRGEKLFF	TGTGCCAGCAGTGGAAGAGGGGAAAAACTGTTTTTT	-	TRBV6-2/TRBV6-3	-	TRBJ1-4
CSVSIGGDNSSLHF	TGCAGCGTTTCGATAGGAGGGGATAATTCATCCCTCCACTTT	-	TRBV29-1	-	TRBJ1-6
CSAMNDRAPYNEQFF	TGCAGCGCCATGAACGACAGGGCGCCCTACAATGAGCAGTTCTTC	TRBD1	TRBV29-1	medium-sized	TRBJ2-1
CASSLKTAGGGDEQFF	TGTGCCAGCAGCTTAAAAACAGCGGGAGGAGGGGATGAGCAGTTCTTC	TRBD2	TRBV5-4	many	TRBJ2-1
CASSTVDRTEAFF	TGTGCCAGCAGTACCGTGGACAGGACTGAAGCTTTCTTT	TRBD1	TRBV6-6	once	TRBJ1-1
CASSYSLGVETQYF	TGTGCCAGCAGTTACTCGCTGGGCGTGGAGACCCAGTACTTC	-	TRBV6-5	-	TRBJ2-5
CSAIQGLGGHLGDQPQHF	TGCAGTGCTATCCAGGGTTTAGGGGGCCATCTGGGGGATCAGCCCCAGCATTTT	TRBD1	TRBV20-1	-	TRBJ1-5
CASSPLNRNTEAFF	TGTGCCAGCTCACCGCTCAATAGGAACACTGAAGCTTTCTTT	-	TRBV18	medium-sized	TRBJ1-1